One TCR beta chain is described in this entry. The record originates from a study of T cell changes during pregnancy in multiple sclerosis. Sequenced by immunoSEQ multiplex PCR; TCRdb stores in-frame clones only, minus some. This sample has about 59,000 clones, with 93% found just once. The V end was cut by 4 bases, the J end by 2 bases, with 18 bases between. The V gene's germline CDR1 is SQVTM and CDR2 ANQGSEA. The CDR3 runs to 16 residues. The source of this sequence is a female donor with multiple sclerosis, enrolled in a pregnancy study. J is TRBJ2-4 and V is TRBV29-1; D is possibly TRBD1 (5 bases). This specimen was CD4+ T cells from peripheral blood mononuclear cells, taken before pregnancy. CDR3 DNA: TGCAGCGTTGTTTCCCAGACAGATTATTCCAAAAACATTCAGTACTTC. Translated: CSVVSQTDYSKNIQYF.